Below, 12 T cell receptor beta chains from the same sample are listed, as sequenced in a study of beta chain features in type 1 diabetes. The investigators reverse transcribed all of the isolated RNA, so they sequenced expressed TCRB transcripts. The method was immunoSEQ multiplex PCR; TCRdb's version includes in-frame clones alone and lacks a portion of them. The sample consists of a few hundred thousand clones, approximately 16% of them appearing once. Study findings and constraints: There was a moderate but significant shortening of TCRB CDR3s in all four CD4+ subsets of Type 1 diabetes patients.

These receptors have no known antigen. Sequencing input: naive CD4+ T cells from blood. The receptor source for this set is a man aged 30 to 45 with type 1 diabetes.

This chain links TRBV9 with TRBJ2-3; D possibly matches TRBD1 or TRBD2 (5 bases each). Trimming stripped 4 bases from V and 6 bases from J, with 18 bases between. CDR3 length equals 15 residues. Germline V gene lookup returns CDR1 SGDLS and CDR2 YYNGEE. The chain's CDR3 is CASSIHGTGKDTQYF. CDR3 nucleotide sequence: TGTGCCAGCAGCATCCACGGGACGGGCAAGGATACGCAGTATTTT.

The CDR3 region is CATRGGQGGGLIVGYTF. The DNA for the CDR3 is TGTGCCACCAGAGGTGGACAGGGAGGCGGCTTGATCGTGGGCTACACCTTC. This rearrangement joins TRBV15 to TRBJ1-2; 8 nucleotides align to TRBD1. V lost 6 bases and J lost 8; bases outside the gene matches: 20. The CDR3 totals 17 residues. Germline CDR1 reads LNHNV; CDR2 reads YYDKDF (reference sequence). The full variable domain, its missing parts supplied by reference TRBV15 and TRBJ1-2, is DAMVIQNPRYQVTQFGKPVTLSCSQTLNHNVMYWYQQKSSQAPKLLFHYYDKDFNNEADTPDNFQSRRPNTSFCFLDIRSPGLGDTAMYLCATRGGQGGGLIVGYTFGSGTRLTVV.

Many counts were recorded for this clone. The gene calls are TRBV29-1 and TRBJ2-1, with 7 bases aligning to TRBD2. The CDR3 spans 13 residues. V was clipped by 5 bases and J by 4 bases; unmatched bases: 5. Germline CDR1 reads SQVTM; CDR2 reads ANQGSEA. CDR3 nucleotide sequence: TGCAGCGTTCGGGAGGACGTATACAATGAGCAGTTCTTC. It specifies CSVREDVYNEQFF.

The V and J genes are TRBV29-1 and TRBJ1-1; D is possibly TRBD1 (5 bases). Germline V gene sequence: CDR1 SQVTM, CDR2 ANQGSEA. This CDR3 is built from 14 residues. Trimming cost V 6 bases and J 2 bases, with 16 bases left between them. CDR3 residues: CSVGYRLQNTEAFF. CDR3 DNA: TGCAGCGTGGGCTACAGGTTACAAAACACTGAAGCTTTCTTT.

This clone was counted a few times. V is TRBV7-9 and J is TRBJ1-5, with D tentatively TRBD1 (5 bases). V lost 5 bases and J lost 2, with 19 bases in between. The germline V gene has CDR1 SEHNR and CDR2 FQNEAQ (reference sequence). The CDR3 consists of 17 residues. The CDR3 loop reads CASSPSGLQGGNQPQHF. In nucleotides, the CDR3 is TGTGCCAGCAGCCCCTCTGGCCTGCAGGGAGGCAATCAGCCCCAGCATTTT.

V usage is TRBV28 and J usage is TRBJ2-7, with D tentatively TRBD2 (7 bases). Germline-derived CDR1 and CDR2 are MDHEN and SYDVKM. This CDR3 comprises 14 residues. V was trimmed by 6 bases and J by 2 bases, leaving 14 bases between them. CDR3 region: CASRRERDTYEQYF. The CDR3 nucleotides are TGTGCCAGCAGAAGAGAGCGGGACACCTACGAGCAGTACTTC.

This clone was observed a few times. This chain joins TRBV14 and TRBJ2-7; D is uncertain. V was shortened by 5 bases and J by 3 bases, with 8 bases between the two germline ends. The CDR3 extends over 12 amino acids. Germline CDR1 reads SGHDN; CDR2 reads FVKESK. The CDR3 reads CASSNRGYEQYF. The CDR3 DNA is TGTGCCAGCAGCAATCGAGGCTACGAGCAGTACTTC.

The chain joins TRBV4-1 to TRBJ2-7; unclear D gene. From germline, CDR1 is MGHRA and CDR2 YSYEKL. Trimming stripped 4 bases from V and 5 bases from J, with 18 bases between. The CDR3 loop spans 15 amino acids. The CDR3 coding sequence is TGCGCCAGCAGCCCCCCCGGGCGGTCAAGTAACGAGCAGTACTTC. It specifies CASSPPGRSSNEQYF.

Only a few counts were recorded for this clone. This chain uses TRBV7-2 with TRBJ1-1; perhaps TRBD1 as D (5 bases). Trimming shortened V by 1 base and J by 6 bases, and 15 bases separated the two germline ends. This CDR3 region has 15 residues. Germline CDR1 and CDR2: SGHTA and FQGNSA. Here the CDR3 DNA reads TGTGCCAGCAGCTTAGTGCCGGGGACCCCCGCTGAAGCTTTCTTT. This codes for CASSLVPGTPAEAFF.

The J gene is TRBJ2-1, the V gene TRBV4-3, with TRBD2 identical over 9 bases. CDR1 LGHNA and CDR2 YSLEER come from the germline V gene. This CDR3 contains 17 residues. V was pared by 4 bases and J by 5 bases, with 12 bases of the junction left unmatched. The CDR3: CASSPASGGRAHNEQFF. The CDR3 nucleotides read TGCGCCAGCAGCCCCGCGTCTGGCGGGAGGGCCCACAATGAGCAGTTCTTC.

The rearrangement links TRBV18 to TRBJ2-7; possible D gene TRBD1, 6 bases. This CDR3 region has 11 residues. The germline CDR1 and CDR2 sequences are KGHSH and LQKENI. With 2 bases removed from V and 7 bases from J, the gap between germline ends came to 6 bases. The CDR3 DNA is TGTGCCAGCTCACCAGACAGGGAGCAGTACTTC. This translates into CASSPDREQYF.

This clone came up a few times. Different DNA sequences within this sample yield the same CDR3. This rearrangement joins TRBV15 to TRBJ2-5; D is undetermined. CDR3 length: 14 residues. Trimming took 0 bases from V and 1 from J, leaving 6 bases between them. CDR1 and CDR2 (germline): LNHNV, YYDKDF (reference sequence). The CDR3 loop reads CATSRDRAQETQYF. The CDR3 DNA sequence: TGTGCCACCAGCAGAGATCGGGCCCAAGAGACCCAGTACTTC. The full variable domain, in which reference TRBV15 and TRBJ2-5 provide the parts outside the CDR3, is DAMVIQNPRYQVTQFGKPVTLSCSQTLNHNVMYWYQQKSSQAPKLLFHYYDKDFNNEADTPDNFQSRRPNTSFCFLDIRSPGLGDTAMYLCATSRDRAQETQYFGPGTRLLVL.